What follows are 5 T cell receptor beta chains derived from one specimen sequenced in a study of Graves' ophthalmopathy and Graves' hyperthyroidism. Researchers took RNA transcripts and amplified TCR beta CDR3 regions from them. In the first round, RT-PCR was carried out with HTBI primers, and a multiplex PCR formed the second round. Each CDR3 protein gets one entry after TCRdb re-called the multiplex PCR reads with MiXCR. The sample gives 210,000 or so distinct CDR3 sequences, roughly 27% of which show up once; approximately 9.6% is in the top ten. Sequencing input: peripheral blood. These receptors all stem from a man aged 45-65 years with Graves' ophthalmopathy.

This clonotype came up many times. The rearrangement joins TRBV6-2 or TRBV6-3 to TRBJ2-5; the match to TRBD1 covers 7 bases. Per the germline V gene, CDR1 is MNHEY and CDR2 is SVGEGT. This CDR3 has 13 residues. Germline trimming cut 6 bases from V and 3 bases from J; bases unmatched to any gene: 4. CDR3 protein: CASSRDSEETQYF. The CDR3 coding sequence is TGTGCCAGCAGCCGGGACAGTGAAGAGACCCAGTACTTC.

This clonotype has ten or more counts. V usage is TRBV30 and J usage is TRBJ1-1; D not resolved. Per germline, CDR1 GTSNPN and CDR2 SVGIG (reference sequence). Trimming pared 5 bases from V and 1 base from J, leaving 11 bases between. This CDR3 contains 13 residues. Here the CDR3 DNA reads TGTGCCTGGGACAAGGGAGGGAACACTGAAGCTTTCTTT. Translated: CAWDKGGNTEAFF.

This clonotype came up many times. The chain carries TRBV5-1 and TRBJ1-1, with 8 nucleotides matching TRBD1. Looked up from germline, CDR1 is SGHRS and CDR2 is YFSETQ. The CDR3 covers 14 residues. The J segment lost 1 base and the V segment lost 4 bases, leaving 3 bases of the junction unmatched. The CDR3 protein is CASSPGGANTEAFF. CDR3 in DNA: TGCGCCAGCAGCCCAGGGGGCGCGAACACTGAAGCTTTCTTT. Full variable domain (outside the CDR3, taken from reference TRBV5-1 and TRBJ1-1): KAGVTQTPRYLIKTRGQQVTLSCSPISGHRSVSWYQQTPGQGLQFLFEYFSETQRNKGNFPGRFSGRQFSNSRSEMNVSTLELGDSALYLCASSPGGANTEAFFGQGTRLTVV.

The sample holds many counts of this clonotype. The chain joins TRBV27 to TRBJ2-5; perhaps TRBD2 as D (6 bases). V lost 8 bases to trimming and J lost 1 base, with 11 bases between them. The CDR3 is made up of 13 amino acids. Germline-derived CDR1 and CDR2 are MNHEY and SMNVEV (reference sequence). CDR3: CASLEGFQETQYF. Here the CDR3 DNA reads TGTGCCAGCTTGGAGGGCTTCCAAGAGACCCAGTACTTC.

This chain connects TRBV12-5 to TRBJ1-1; D is undetermined. The CDR3 loop spans 13 amino acids. CDR1 is LGHNT, CDR2 FRNRAP, per germline. V lost 1 base, J lost 5 bases, and 8 bases lay in between. The CDR3 loop is CASGLEVGTEAFF. In DNA, the CDR3 is TGTGCTAGTGGTTTGGAAGTTGGGACTGAAGCTTTCTTT.